The clone carrying this T cell receptor beta chain turned up a few times. Its specificity is unknown. The sample comes from a study of T cell responses to AZD1222 COVID-19 vaccine. Overall study results and limits: Baseline serology detected seropositivity in only six or seven AZD1222 recipients. Clonal diversity was possibly underestimated; the donors were predominantly white British and more often female.

Germline CDR1 is SGHTA and CDR2 is FQGNSA. Trimming stripped 7 bases from V and 0 bases from J, with 9 bases between. The CDR3 has 13 amino acids. The method was immunoSEQ multiplex PCR; TCRdb's version includes in-frame clones alone and lacks a portion of them. The table has 160,000 or so clones, about nine tenths seen once; the top ten hold approximately 1.8%. This chain connects TRBV7-2 to TRBJ1-2; the D is unclear. The clonotype originates from an adult in good health. The sequences come from peripheral blood, collected on day 0 of AZD1222 vaccination. In DNA, the CDR3 is TGTGCCAGCACCCCCCAGGCTAACTATGGCTACACCTTC. It specifies CASTPQANYGYTF.